The 9 T cell receptor beta chains below all came from one sample that was sequenced in a study of blood T cells in healthy people across ages. Through a sample-barcoded 5' primer and a J-beta primer mix, a second PCR was run for roughly 6 to 12 cycles. TCRdb redid the calling of the 5' RACE reads with MiXCR, one entry per CDR3 protein. The data contain around 1,000,000 distinct CDR3 sequences, 35% to 45% of them singletons. Material: blood. These receptors all stem from a man aged 18 to 30 in good health.

The sample holds a few counts of this clonotype. This rearrangement joins TRBV12-3 or TRBV12-4 to TRBJ2-3; TRBD2 aligns across 9 bases. The CDR3 is 15 amino acids. Losses at the gene ends were 5 bases for V and 2 bases for J; bases not matched to a gene: 5. The CDR3 sequence: CASSRTSVVTDTQYF. For the CDR3, the DNA is TGTGCCAGCAGTCGGACTAGCGTAGTCACAGATACGCAGTATTTT.

This clonotype was detected only once. J is TRBJ1-2 and V is TRBV7-9; the D is unclear. Looked up from germline, CDR1 is SEHNR and CDR2 is FQNEAQ (reference sequence). The CDR3 extends over 15 amino acids. Trimming cost V 0 bases and J 8 bases, with 16 bases left between them. Here the CDR3 reads CASSLAHSQAYGYTF. CDR3 DNA sequence: TGTGCCAGCAGCTTAGCACACAGCCAGGCCTACGGCTACACCTTC.

This clonotype was picked up a small number of times. The chain uses TRBV2 and TRBJ2-7; D gene uncertain. TRBJ2-5 matches the DNA end more closely, so the J call is doubtful. Germline V gives CDR1 SNHLY, CDR2 FYNNEI. The CDR3 consists of 10 residues. The CDR3 loop reads CASNPGTQYF. The CDR3 nucleotides read TGTGCCAGCAATCCCGGGACCCAGTACTTC.

This clonotype was detected only a few times. This sequence joins TRBV20-1 and TRBJ1-6, with 9 bases that match TRBD1. Per the germline V gene, CDR1 is DFQATT and CDR2 is SNEGSKA (reference sequence). With 1 base clipped from V and 8 bases from J, the junction kept 9 bases outside the gene matches. The CDR3 is made up of 16 amino acids. CDR3 sequence (DNA): TGCAGTGCTAGAGTAGCGGGACAGGGATCGTATTCACCCCTCCACTTT. Translation gives CSARVAGQGSYSPLHF.

The rearrangement joins TRBV18 to TRBJ1-5; possibly TRBD1 for D (6 bases). The CDR3 spans 15 residues. Germline assignment: CDR1 KGHSH and CDR2 LQKENI. The germline V and J ends were trimmed by 3 bases and 6 bases, with 15 bases remaining between them. The CDR3 coding sequence is TGTGCCAGCTCACCGGTGGAACAGGGCAGTCAGCCCCAGCATTTT. Its protein product is CASSPVEQGSQPQHF.

This clonotype was counted only a few times. The chain couples TRBV14 to TRBJ2-3; tentatively, D is TRBD2 (6 bases). Germline CDR1 reads SGHDN; CDR2 reads FVKESK. Trimming removed 4 bases from V and 0 bases from J, with 14 bases in between. The CDR3 has 16 residues. DNA for the CDR3: TGTGCCAGCAGCCTATTCACGGGACTCAGCACAGATACGCAGTATTTT. It codes for CASSLFTGLSTDTQYF. The variable domain in full, with the rest retrieved from reference TRBV14 and TRBJ2-3, is EAGVTQFPSHSVIEKGQTVTLRCDPISGHDNLYWYRRVMGKEIKFLLHFVKESKQDESGMPNNRFLAERTGGTYSTLKVQPAELEDSGVYFCASSLFTGLSTDTQYFGPGTRLTVL.

The CDR3 DNA is TGTGCCAGCAGCCATTCGGAGGGCCGAGCTTTCTTT. It is translated as CASSHSEGRAFF. V usage is TRBV14 and J usage is TRBJ1-1; D not certain. This CDR3 region has 12 residues. V lost 3 bases and J lost 10, with 12 bases in between. CDR1 SGHDN and CDR2 FVKESK come from the germline V gene. The whole variable domain, filled in from reference TRBV14 and TRBJ1-1, reads EAGVTQFPSHSVIEKGQTVTLRCDPISGHDNLYWYRRVMGKEIKFLLHFVKESKQDESGMPNNRFLAERTGGTYSTLKVQPAELEDSGVYFCASSHSEGRAFFGQGTRLTVV.

In its sample, this clonotype was seen a few times. V and J are TRBV19 and TRBJ1-2; perhaps TRBD1 as D (5 bases). The germline CDR1 and CDR2 sequences are LNHDA and SQIVND (reference sequence). CDR3 length: 14 amino acids. Trimming cost V 4 bases and J 0 bases, with 9 bases left between them. The CDR3 sequence: CASSTTVPNYGYTF. CDR3 nucleotides: TGTGCCAGTAGTACGACAGTCCCTAACTATGGCTACACCTTC. The variable domain in full, completed from reference TRBV19 and TRBJ1-2, reads DGGITQSPKYLFRKEGQNVTLSCEQNLNHDAMYWYRQDPGQGLRLIYYSQIVNDFQKGDIAEGYSVSREKKESFPLTVTSAQKNPTAFYLCASSTTVPNYGYTFGSGTRLTVV.

The chain employs TRBV13 and TRBJ2-3; 9 bases are a match to TRBD1. V was pared by 3 bases and J by 5 bases, with 6 bases of the junction left unmatched. The CDR3 has 15 residues. CDR1 and CDR2 (germline): PRHDT, FYEKMQ (reference sequence). CDR3 amino acids: CASSLAGTGRDTQYF. The CDR3 region has the DNA TGTGCCAGCAGCTTGGCCGGGACAGGGAGAGATACGCAGTATTTT.